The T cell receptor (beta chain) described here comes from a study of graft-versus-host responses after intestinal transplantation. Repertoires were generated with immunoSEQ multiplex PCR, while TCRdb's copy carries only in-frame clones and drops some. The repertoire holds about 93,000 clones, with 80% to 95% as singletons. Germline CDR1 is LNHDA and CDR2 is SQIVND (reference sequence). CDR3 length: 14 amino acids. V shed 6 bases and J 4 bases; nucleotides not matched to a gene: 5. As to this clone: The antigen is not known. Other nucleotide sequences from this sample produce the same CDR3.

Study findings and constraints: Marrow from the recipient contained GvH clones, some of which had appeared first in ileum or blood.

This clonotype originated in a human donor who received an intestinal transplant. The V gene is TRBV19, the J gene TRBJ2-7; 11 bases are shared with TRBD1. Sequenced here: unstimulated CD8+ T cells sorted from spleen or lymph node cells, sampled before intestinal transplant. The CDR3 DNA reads TGTGCCAGTAGCACCGGGACAGGGGGATACGAGCAGTACTTC. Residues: CASSTGTGGYEQYF.